Listed below are T cell receptor beta chains from one sample, sequenced in a study of cytomegalovirus exposure and HLA in healthy donors. Clones were sequenced by immunoSEQ multiplex PCR, and TCRdb holds only the in-frame ones, with some missing. The sample lists some 59,000 clones; nearly 90% were seen once. The material sequenced was PBMCs. Receptors originate from a woman aged 18 to 35 in good health and CMV-seronegative. Both conserved end residues are part of each CDR3. Fields, in order: D gene, J gene, V gene, CDR3 DNA, CDR3 protein. A D gene is named only where the DNA matches it firmly.

>TRBD1|TRBJ2-5|TRBV5-5
TGTGCCAGCAGCTTGGGGCAGGGGGAAGTAGAGACCCAGTACTTC
CASSLGQGEVETQYF
>TRBD1|TRBJ1-2|TRBV5-1
TGCGCCAGCAGCGCAGGGGGTCCCAACTATGGCTACACCTTC
CASSAGGPNYGYTF
>TRBD1|TRBJ2-5|TRBV6-1
TGTGCCAGCAGTGAAGGGGGACAGGGGTACGAGACCCAGTACTTC
CASSEGGQGYETQYF
>TRBD1|TRBJ1-1|TRBV7-2
TGTGCCAGCAGCCCAGACGGGACAGGGGTAAGGACTGAAGCTTTCTTT
CASSPDGTGVRTEAFF
>TRBD1|TRBJ2-4|TRBV28
TGTGCCATCCATCGGACAGGGACGGGCATTCAGTACTTC
CAIHRTGTGIQYF
>NA|TRBJ1-5|TRBV27
TGTGCCAGCAGCTTATCCGCAGGGGGCAATCAGCCCCAGCATTTT
CASSLSAGGNQPQHF
>TRBD1|TRBJ1-2|TRBV6-5
TGTGCCAGCAAAAGTCGGACAGGGGAATTCTATGGCTACACCTTC
CASKSRTGEFYGYTF
>NA|TRBJ2-3|TRBV9
TGTGCCAGCAGTAGAGGTAGCGCAAGCACAGATACGCAGTATTTT
CASSRGSASTDTQYF
>TRBD1|TRBJ1-1|TRBV2
TGTGCCAGCAAAGGGGACAGGGCCCTGAGAGCTTTCTTT
CASKGDRALRAFF
>TRBD1|TRBJ2-6|TRBV4-1
TGCGCCAGCAGCCAAGGGACAGGGGACTCTGGGGCCAACGTCCTGACTTTC
CASSQGTGDSGANVLTF
>TRBD2|TRBJ2-5|TRBV15
TGTGCCACCAGCTTTCTAGCGGGAGACGAGACCCAGTACTTC
CATSFLAGDETQYF
>NA|TRBJ1-3|TRBV19
TGTGCCAGTGCCCGGGGGGGACGCTCTGGAAACACCATATATTTT
CASARGGRSGNTIYF
>NA|TRBJ2-7|TRBV7-9
TGTGCCAGCAGCACATCCAGGATCTCCTACGAGCAGTACTTC
CASSTSRISYEQYF
>TRBD1|TRBJ1-2|TRBV2
TGTGCCAGCATTCCGGGAGGAGCGGGACAGGGCTATGGCTACACCTTC
CASIPGGAGQGYGYTF
>TRBD1|TRBJ2-1|TRBV6-4
TGTGCCAGCAGTGTCGGGACAGGGCTGGGCAATGAGCAGTTCTTC
CASSVGTGLGNEQFF